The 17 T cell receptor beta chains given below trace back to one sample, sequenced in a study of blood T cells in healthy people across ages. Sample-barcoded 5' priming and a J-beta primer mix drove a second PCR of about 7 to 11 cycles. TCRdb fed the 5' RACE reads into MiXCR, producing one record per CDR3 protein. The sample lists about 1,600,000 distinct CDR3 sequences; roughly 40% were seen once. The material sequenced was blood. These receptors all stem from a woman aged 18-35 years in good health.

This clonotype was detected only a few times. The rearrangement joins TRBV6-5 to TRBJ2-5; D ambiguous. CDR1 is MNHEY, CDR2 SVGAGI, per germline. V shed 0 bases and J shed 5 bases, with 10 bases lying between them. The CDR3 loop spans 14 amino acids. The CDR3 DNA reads TGTGCCAGCAGTTACTCCCGGAACGGGGAGACCCAGTACTTC. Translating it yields CASSYSRNGETQYF.

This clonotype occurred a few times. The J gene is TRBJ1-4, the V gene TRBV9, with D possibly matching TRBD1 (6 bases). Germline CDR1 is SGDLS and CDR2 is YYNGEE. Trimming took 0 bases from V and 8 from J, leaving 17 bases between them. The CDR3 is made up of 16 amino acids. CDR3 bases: TGTGCCAGCAGCGTAGATCGCGCAGGGCAGGGGGAAAAACTGTTTTTT. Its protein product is CASSVDRAGQGEKLFF.

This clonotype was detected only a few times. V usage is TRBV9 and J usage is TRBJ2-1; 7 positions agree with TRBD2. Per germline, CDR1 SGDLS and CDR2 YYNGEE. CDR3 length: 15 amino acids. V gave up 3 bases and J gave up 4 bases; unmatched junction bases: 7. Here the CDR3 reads CASSAGIAGYNEQFF. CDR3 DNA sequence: TGTGCCAGCAGCGCCGGGATAGCGGGTTACAATGAGCAGTTCTTC.

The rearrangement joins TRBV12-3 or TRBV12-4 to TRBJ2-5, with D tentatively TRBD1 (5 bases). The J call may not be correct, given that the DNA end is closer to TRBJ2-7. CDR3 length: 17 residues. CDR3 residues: CASSQRGTGYYTYEQYF. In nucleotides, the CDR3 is TGTGCCAGCAGCCAAAGAGGAACAGGCTATTATACCTACGAGCAGTACTTC.

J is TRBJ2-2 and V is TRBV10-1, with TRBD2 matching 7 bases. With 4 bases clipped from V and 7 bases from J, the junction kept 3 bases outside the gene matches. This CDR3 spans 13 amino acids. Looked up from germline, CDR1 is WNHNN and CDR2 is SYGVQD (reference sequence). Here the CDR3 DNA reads TGCGCCAGCAGTGGGACTAGTAGCGGGGAGCTGTTTTTT. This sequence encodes CASSGTSSGELFF.

CDR3 coding DNA: TGTGCCAGCAGTCCTTTCGGACAGGGGCAGAACTATGGCTACACCTTC. This translates into CASSPFGQGQNYGYTF. The chain employs TRBV6-5 and TRBJ1-2; TRBD1 matches at 9 bases. CDR3 length: 16 residues. Germline CDR1 MNHEY, CDR2 SVGAGI. Trimming cost V 5 bases and J 2 bases; bases outside gene matches: 9.

CDR3 loop: CSARDRGLATNEQFF. The CDR3 bases are TGCAGTGCTAGAGATAGGGGACTAGCGACGAATGAGCAGTTCTTC. This chain uses TRBV20-1 with TRBJ2-1; 10 bases align to TRBD2. The CDR3 covers 15 residues. Germline values: CDR1 DFQATT, CDR2 SNEGSKA (reference sequence). Trimming took 0 bases from V and 7 from J; bases not matched to a gene: 6.

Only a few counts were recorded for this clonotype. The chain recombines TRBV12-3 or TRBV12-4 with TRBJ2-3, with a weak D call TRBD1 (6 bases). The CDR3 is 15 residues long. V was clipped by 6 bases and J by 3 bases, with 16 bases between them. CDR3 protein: CASSPKPTGTDTQYF. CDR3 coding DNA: TGTGCCAGCAGCCCAAAACCTACAGGGACAGATACGCAGTATTTT.

CDR3 sequence reads: CASSPAGAPTDTQYF. CDR3 coding DNA: TGTGCCAGTAGTCCAGCGGGGGCCCCCACAGATACGCAGTATTTT. This chain links TRBV19 with TRBJ2-3, with 8 bases identical to TRBD2. The V gene end was trimmed by 5 bases and the J gene end by 2 bases; junction bases not matched to a gene: 6. CDR3 length: 15 residues. From germline, CDR1 is LNHDA and CDR2 SQIVND (reference sequence).

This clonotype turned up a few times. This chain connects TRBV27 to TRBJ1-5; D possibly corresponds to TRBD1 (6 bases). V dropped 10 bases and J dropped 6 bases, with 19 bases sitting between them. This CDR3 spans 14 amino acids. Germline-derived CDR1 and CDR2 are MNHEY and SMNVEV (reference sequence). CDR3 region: CATQKGGGSQPQHF. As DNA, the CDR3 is TGTGCCACTCAGAAAGGAGGGGGAAGTCAGCCCCAGCATTTT.

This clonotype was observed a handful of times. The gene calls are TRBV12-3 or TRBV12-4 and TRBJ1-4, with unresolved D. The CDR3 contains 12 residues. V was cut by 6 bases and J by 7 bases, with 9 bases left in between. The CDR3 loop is CASRDRGEKLFF. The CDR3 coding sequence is TGTGCCAGCAGGGACCGGGGTGAAAAACTGTTTTTT.

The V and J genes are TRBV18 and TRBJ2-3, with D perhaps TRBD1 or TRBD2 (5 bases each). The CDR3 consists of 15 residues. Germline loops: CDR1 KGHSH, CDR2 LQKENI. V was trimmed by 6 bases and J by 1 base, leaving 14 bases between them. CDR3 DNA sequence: TGTGCCAGCTCCCTCCCCCGAGGGGGCACAGATACGCAGTATTTT. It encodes CASSLPRGGTDTQYF. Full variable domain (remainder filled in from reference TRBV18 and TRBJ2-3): NAGVMQNPRHLVRRRGQEARLRCSPMKGHSHVYWYRQLPEEGLKFMVYLQKENIIDESGMPKERFSAEFPKEGPSILRIQQVVRGDSAAYFCASSLPRGGTDTQYFGPGTRLTVL.

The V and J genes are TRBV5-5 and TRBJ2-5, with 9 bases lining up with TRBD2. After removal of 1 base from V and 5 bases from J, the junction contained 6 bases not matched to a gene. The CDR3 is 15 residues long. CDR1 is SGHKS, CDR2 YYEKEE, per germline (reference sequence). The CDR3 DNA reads TGTGCCAGCAGCTTGAAGCCTAGCGGGACTGAGACCCAGTACTTC. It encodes CASSLKPSGTETQYF.

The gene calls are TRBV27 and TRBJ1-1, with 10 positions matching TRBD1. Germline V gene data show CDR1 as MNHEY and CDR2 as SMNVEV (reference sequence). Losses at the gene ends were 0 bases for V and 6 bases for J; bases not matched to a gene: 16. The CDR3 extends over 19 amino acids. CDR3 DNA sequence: TGTGCCAGCAGTTTATCTTCACCCGGGACAGGGGTTTTGAGGGCTGAAGCTTTCTTT. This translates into CASSLSSPGTGVLRAEAFF.

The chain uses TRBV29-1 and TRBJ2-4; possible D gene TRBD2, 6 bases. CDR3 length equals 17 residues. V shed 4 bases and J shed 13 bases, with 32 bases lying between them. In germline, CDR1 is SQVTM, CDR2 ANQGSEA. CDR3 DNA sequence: TGCAGCGTTGTACATATGGGGTCTAGCGAGTCCCCTTACGGGCAGTACTTC. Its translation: CSVVHMGSSESPYGQYF.

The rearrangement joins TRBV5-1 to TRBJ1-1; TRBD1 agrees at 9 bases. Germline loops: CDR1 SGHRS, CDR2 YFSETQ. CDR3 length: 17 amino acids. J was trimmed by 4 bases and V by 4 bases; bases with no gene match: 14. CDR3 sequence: CASSPQTGGIGGTEAFF. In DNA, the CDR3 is TGCGCCAGCAGCCCCCAGACAGGGGGGATCGGTGGCACTGAAGCTTTCTTT.

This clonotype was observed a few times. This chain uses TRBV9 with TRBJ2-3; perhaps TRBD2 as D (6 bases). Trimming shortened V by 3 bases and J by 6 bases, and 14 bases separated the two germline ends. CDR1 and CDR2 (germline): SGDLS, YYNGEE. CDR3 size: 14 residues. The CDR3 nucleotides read TGTGCCAGCAGCGGTAGCGGTCTCACGGATACGCAGTATTTT. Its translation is CASSGSGLTDTQYF.